One and the same sample provided the 5 T cell receptor beta chains below, sequenced in a study of T cells in Graves' hyperthyroidism and ophthalmopathy (dated by TCRdb to about 2019). Receptor amplification or capture employed multiplex PCR. Data came from an Illumina HiSeq 2000. The TCR beta CDR3 regions were amplified from RNA transcripts. The TCR CDR3 was subjected to a first round of RT-PCR using the HTBI primer set and the Qiagen OneStep RT-PCR kit. TCRdb reworked the public reads: Q25 trimming with fastp, MiXCR clone assembly, productive beta chains retained. Duplicate CDR3 protein sequences are folded into a single record with the most common DNA and genes. For this sample there are some 700,000 distinct CDR3 sequences; around 16% appear just once. The ten top clones hold around 15% of the sample. The sample comprised blood. Every receptor here comes from a man aged 50-59 years with Graves' hyperthyroidism.

This clonotype was seen repeatedly, ten times or more. The J gene is TRBJ2-1, the V gene TRBV28; D tentatively reads TRBD1 or TRBD2 (6 bases each). Trimming pared 7 bases from V and 5 bases from J, leaving 21 bases between. CDR3 length equals 16 residues. Germline V CDR1 and CDR2: MDHEN, SYDVKM. The CDR3 spells CASTKGGQGNNNEQFF. For the CDR3, the DNA is TGTGCCAGCACCAAAGGGGGGCAGGGGAATAACAATGAGCAGTTCTTC.

This clonotype came up many times. As DNA, the CDR3 is TGTGCCAGCAGCGTAGAAGAGGGCCCCTACGAGCAGTACTTC. Translating gives CASSVEEGPYEQYF. The genes are TRBV9 and TRBJ2-7; D perhaps matches TRBD2 (5 bases). CDR1 and CDR2 from the germline V gene are SGDLS and YYNGEE. Deletions cut 0 bases from V and 2 bases from J, with 9 bases between. This CDR3 spans 14 amino acids.

Details on this clonotype: A clone one base away is much larger, so this may be a read error. The rearrangement uses TRBV27 and TRBJ2-7; D is unresolved. The CDR3 totals 13 residues. The germline gives CDR1 MNHEY, CDR2 SMNVEV (reference sequence). The germline V and J ends were trimmed by 1 base and 2 bases, with 6 bases remaining between them. The CDR3 DNA follows: TGTGCCAGCAGTTTATACTTCCCCTACGAGCAGTACTTC. Translation gives CASSLYFPYEQYF.

Many counts were recorded for this clonotype. The chain is built from TRBV2 and TRBJ2-1; 9 positions match TRBD1. V lost 4 bases and J lost 9; bases outside the gene matches: 4. Germline V lookup: CDR1 SNHLY, CDR2 FYNNEI. This CDR3 region has 13 residues. Written as DNA, the CDR3 is TGTGCCAGCAGTGTACAGGGGGCGTTTGAGCAGTTCTTC. Translated, it gives CASSVQGAFEQFF.

This clonotype has just a few counts. This sequence joins TRBV20-1 and TRBJ2-1, with 9 bases that match TRBD2. The length of the CDR3 is 15 residues. CDR1 DFQATT and CDR2 SNEGSKA come from the germline V gene (reference sequence). The trim removed 0 bases at V and 5 bases at J, leaving 5 bases unmatched. The CDR3 DNA follows: TGCAGTGCTAGAGAGTTTCTAGCGGGACACAATGAGCAGTTCTTC. Protein sequence: CSAREFLAGHNEQFF.